This T cell receptor (beta chain) came from a study of technical replicates of blood from a few donors. This CDR3 spans 17 amino acids. With 2 bases removed from V and 5 bases from J, the gap between germline ends came to 18 bases. Germline V gene data show CDR1 as SNHLY and CDR2 as FYNNEI. TCRdb keeps only in-frame clones here, not all; method: immunoSEQ multiplex PCR. The table shows tens of thousands of clones, with roughly 94% occurring only once. This clonotype was obtained from a human donor in good health. The rearrangement uses TRBV2 and TRBJ1-4, with a possible D match to TRBD1 (6 bases). Sequencing was done on a sample of T cells isolated from PBMCs. Written as DNA, the CDR3 is TGTGCCAGCAGTGAATGGCTAGGGGGGGCTCGGAATGAAAAACTGTTTTTT. This sequence encodes CASSEWLGGARNEKLFF.